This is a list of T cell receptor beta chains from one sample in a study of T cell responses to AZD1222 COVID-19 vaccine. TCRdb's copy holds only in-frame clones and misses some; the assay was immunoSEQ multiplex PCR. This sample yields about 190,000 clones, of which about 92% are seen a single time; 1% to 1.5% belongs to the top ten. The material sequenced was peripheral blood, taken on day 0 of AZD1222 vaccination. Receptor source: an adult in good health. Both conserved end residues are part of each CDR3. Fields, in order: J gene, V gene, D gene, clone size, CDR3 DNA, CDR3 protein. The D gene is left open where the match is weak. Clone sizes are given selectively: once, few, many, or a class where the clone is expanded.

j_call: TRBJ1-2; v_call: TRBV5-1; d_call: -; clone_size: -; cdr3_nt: TGCGCCAGCAGCTTGGCTGAGTATGGCTACACCTTC; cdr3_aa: CASSLAEYGYTF
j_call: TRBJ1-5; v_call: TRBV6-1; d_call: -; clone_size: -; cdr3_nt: TGTGCCAGCAGTGAAGGGAGCATTAGCAATCAGCCCCAGCATTTT; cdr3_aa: CASSEGSISNQPQHF
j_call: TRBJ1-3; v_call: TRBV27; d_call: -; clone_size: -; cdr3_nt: TGTGCCAGCAGACCACGGACGGGCCAGAGGGACACCATATATTTT; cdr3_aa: CASRPRTGQRDTIYF
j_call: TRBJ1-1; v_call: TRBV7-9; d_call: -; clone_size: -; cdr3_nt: TGTGCCAGCAGCTTAGGCAGGGGTAACACTGAAGCTTTCTTT; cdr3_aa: CASSLGRGNTEAFF
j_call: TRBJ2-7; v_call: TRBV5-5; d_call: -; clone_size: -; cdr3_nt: TGTGCCAGCAGCCCGGGCGGGGTCCGGGACGAGCAGTACTTC; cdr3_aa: CASSPGGVRDEQYF
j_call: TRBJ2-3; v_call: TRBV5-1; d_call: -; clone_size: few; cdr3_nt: TGCGCCAGCAGCTTAGACACCTATACGCAGTATTTT; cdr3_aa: CASSLDTYTQYF
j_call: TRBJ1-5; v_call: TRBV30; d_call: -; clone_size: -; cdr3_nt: TGTGCCTGGAGTGTAAGGGACGGCAATCAGCCCCAGCATTTT; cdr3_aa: CAWSVRDGNQPQHF
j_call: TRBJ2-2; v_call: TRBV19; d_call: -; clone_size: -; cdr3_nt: TGTGCCAGTAGTATCCAGGGAGCACTGGGGGAGCTGTTTTTT; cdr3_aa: CASSIQGALGELFF
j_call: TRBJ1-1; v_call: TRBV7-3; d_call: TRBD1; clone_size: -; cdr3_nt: TGTGCCAGCAGCTTAACGGGGACAGCGAACACTGAAGCTTTCTTT; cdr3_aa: CASSLTGTANTEAFF
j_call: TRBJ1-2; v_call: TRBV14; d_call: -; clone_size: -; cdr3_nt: TGTGCCAGCAGCCAAGATAGGGAGATCGGGGACTATGGCTACACCTTC; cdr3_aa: CASSQDREIGDYGYTF
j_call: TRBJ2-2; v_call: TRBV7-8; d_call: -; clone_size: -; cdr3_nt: TGTGCCAGCAGCTTACAGTTTACCGGGGAGCTGTTTTTT; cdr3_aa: CASSLQFTGELFF
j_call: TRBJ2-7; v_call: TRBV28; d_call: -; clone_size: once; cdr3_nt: TGTGCCAGCAGTCCCCCTTTGAGGAGCACCTCCTACGAGCAGTACTTC; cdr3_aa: CASSPPLRSTSYEQYF
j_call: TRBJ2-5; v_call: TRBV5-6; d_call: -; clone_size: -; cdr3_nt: TGTGCCAGCAGCTTGGACCAAGGCCAGTACTTC; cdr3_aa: CASSLDQGQYF
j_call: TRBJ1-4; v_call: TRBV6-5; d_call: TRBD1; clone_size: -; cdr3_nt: TGTGCCAGCAGTCGGGGACAGGGTTCTAATGAAAAACTGTTTTTT; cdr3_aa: CASSRGQGSNEKLFF
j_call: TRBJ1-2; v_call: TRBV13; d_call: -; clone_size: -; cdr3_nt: TGTGCCAGCAGCTTAGTTGGTAGGGGATTCTATGGCTACACCTTC; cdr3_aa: CASSLVGRGFYGYTF
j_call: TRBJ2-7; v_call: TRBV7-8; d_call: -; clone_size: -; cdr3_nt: TGTGCCAGCAGTTACAGTGGGGGGAACGAGCAGTACTTC; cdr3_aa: CASSYSGGNEQYF
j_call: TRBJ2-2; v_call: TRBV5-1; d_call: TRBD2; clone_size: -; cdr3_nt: TGCGCCAGCAGCTCACTCCCGGGACTAGCGGGGGCCGGGGAGCTGTTTTTT; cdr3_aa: CASSSLPGLAGAGELFF
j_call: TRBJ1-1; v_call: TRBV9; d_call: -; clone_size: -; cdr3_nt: TGTGCCAGCAGCCCAGGGACACCGAACACTGAAGCTTTCTTT; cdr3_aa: CASSPGTPNTEAFF
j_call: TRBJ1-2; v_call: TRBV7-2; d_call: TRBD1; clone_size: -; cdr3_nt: TGTGCCAGCAGCGTTGGACAGGGGATAGGTAGGTGGATCTATGGCTACACCTTC; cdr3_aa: CASSVGQGIGRWIYGYTF
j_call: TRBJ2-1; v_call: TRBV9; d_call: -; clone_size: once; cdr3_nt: TGTGCCAGCAGCGTAGGAACTCCTGAGCAGTTCTTC; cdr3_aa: CASSVGTPEQFF
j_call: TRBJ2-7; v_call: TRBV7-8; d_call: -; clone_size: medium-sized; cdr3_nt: TGTGCCAGCAGCTTAACCCAGGGGCCATCTTTTGAGCAGTACTTC; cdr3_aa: CASSLTQGPSFEQYF
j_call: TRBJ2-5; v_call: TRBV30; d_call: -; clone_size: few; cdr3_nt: TGTGCCTGGACCCGCGCCGAGACCCAGTACTTC; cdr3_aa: CAWTRAETQYF
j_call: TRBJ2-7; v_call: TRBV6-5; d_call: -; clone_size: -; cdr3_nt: TGTGCCAGCAGTCCCCGTAGCGAGCAGTACTTC; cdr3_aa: CASSPRSEQYF
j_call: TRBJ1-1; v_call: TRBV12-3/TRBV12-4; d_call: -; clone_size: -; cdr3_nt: TGTGCCAGCAGTCTACAGGGTGTATATCATGCTTTCTTT; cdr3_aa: CASSLQGVYHAFF
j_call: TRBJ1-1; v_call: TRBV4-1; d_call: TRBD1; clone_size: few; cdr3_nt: TGCGCCAGCAGCCAGGACAGGGGTGCTGAAGCTTTCTTT; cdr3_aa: CASSQDRGAEAFF
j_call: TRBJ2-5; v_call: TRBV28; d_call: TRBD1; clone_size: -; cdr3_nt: TGTGCCAGCAGCCGAGACAGGGGGGGGATGGAGACCCAGTACTTC; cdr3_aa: CASSRDRGGMETQYF
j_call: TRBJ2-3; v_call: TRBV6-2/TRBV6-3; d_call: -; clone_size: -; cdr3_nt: TGTGCCAGCAGTTATAACCCCCTTGGGGGGTCGGGAGATACGCAGTATTTT; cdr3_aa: CASSYNPLGGSGDTQYF
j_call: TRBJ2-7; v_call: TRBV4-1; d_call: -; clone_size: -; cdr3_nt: TGCGCCAGCAGCCAAGTATGGCGGCAGGGGAGGAGGGAGCAGTACTTC; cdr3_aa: CASSQVWRQGRREQYF
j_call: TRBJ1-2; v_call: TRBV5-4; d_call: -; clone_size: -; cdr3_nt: TGTGCCAGCAGCTCCACAGGGCTCTATGGCTACACCTTC; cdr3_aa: CASSSTGLYGYTF
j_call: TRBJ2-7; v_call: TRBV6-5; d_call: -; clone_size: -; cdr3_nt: TGTGCCAGCAGTTCACGGACAGTAACGGGCGAGCAGTACTTC; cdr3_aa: CASSSRTVTGEQYF
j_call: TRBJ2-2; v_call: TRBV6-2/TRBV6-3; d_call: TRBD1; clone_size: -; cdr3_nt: TGTGCCAGCAGCCTCGGGACAGTCCGACCCGGGGAGCTGTTTTTT; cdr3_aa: CASSLGTVRPGELFF
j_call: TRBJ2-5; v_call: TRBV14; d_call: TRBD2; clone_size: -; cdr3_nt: TGTGCCAGCAGCCAAAACTTCCTCCAACTAGCGGAAGAGACCCAGTACTTC; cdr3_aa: CASSQNFLQLAEETQYF
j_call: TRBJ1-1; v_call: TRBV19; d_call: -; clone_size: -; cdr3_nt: TGTGCCAGTAGTATATCCCTCGACAGGGAAGCTTTCTTT; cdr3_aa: CASSISLDREAFF
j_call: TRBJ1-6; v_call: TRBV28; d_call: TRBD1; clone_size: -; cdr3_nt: TGTGCCAGCCGGTATCGGACAGGCAGTTCACCCCTCCACTTT; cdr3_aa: CASRYRTGSSPLHF
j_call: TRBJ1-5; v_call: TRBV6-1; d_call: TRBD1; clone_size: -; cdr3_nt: TGTGCCAGCAGTGGGCGACCCGGGACAGGGAATCAGCCCCAGCATTTT; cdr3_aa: CASSGRPGTGNQPQHF